The 2 T cell receptor beta chains below were found in one sample sequenced in a study of STAT5B mutations in CD4+ large granular lymphocyte leukemia. Produced via immunoSEQ multiplex PCR; TCRdb's table is partial and in-frame only. This repertoire shows approximately 35,000 clones, roughly 65% found once; its top ten account for approximately 2%. The sample was CD4+ T cells from blood buffy coats. Receptors originate from a human donor in good health.

V is TRBV7-9 and J is TRBJ2-1, with D perhaps TRBD2 (5 bases). Germline CDR1 and CDR2: SEHNR and FQNEAQ (reference sequence). The CDR3 length is 15 residues. V shed 0 bases and J shed 4 bases, with 10 bases lying between them. The CDR3 DNA is TGTGCCAGCAGCTTAGCCGAGAGCGGTTACAATGAGCAGTTCTTC. This translates into CASSLAESGYNEQFF.

This chain connects TRBV4-3 to TRBJ1-6; TRBD1 agrees at 9 bases. Germline V gene data show CDR1 as LGHNA and CDR2 as YSLEER. V lost 0 bases and J lost 7; bases outside the gene matches: 4. The CDR3 contains 16 residues. This CDR3 reads CASSQDGGQGNSPLHF. CDR3 sequence (DNA): TGCGCCAGCAGCCAAGATGGTGGACAGGGGAATTCACCCCTCCACTTT.